This record concerns one T cell receptor (beta chain) sequence. Its antigen is undetermined. Libraries were prepared by immunoSEQ multiplex PCR; TCRdb keeps only in-frame clonotypes and omits some of them. The repertoire holds around 110,000 clones, with roughly 90% as singletons. This sample was taken from a study of OX40 agonist ivuxolimab in advanced cancers. Study-wide context: Males comprised approximately 84% of the group, whose mean age was 60 years (range roughly 20 to 85). Findings of the study overall: Doses of 0.1 to 3.0 mg/kg were accompanied by clonal expansion of CD4+ and CD8+ blood T cells by week 6.

The receptor was derived from an adult with an advanced solid tumor such as melanoma, head and neck, liver or kidney cancer. The sequences come from CD4+ or CD8+ T cells sorted from blood, collected in a trial of the OX40 agonist ivuxolimab.

The CDR3 is CASSLDWPNTEAFF. CDR3 nucleotides: TGCGCCAGCAGCTTGGACTGGCCGAACACTGAAGCTTTCTTT. V gene TRBV5-1 combines with J gene TRBJ1-1; D remains ambiguous. This CDR3 spans 14 amino acids. Germline CDR1 and CDR2: SGHRS and YFSETQ. V shed 0 bases and J shed 1 base, with 7 bases lying between them.